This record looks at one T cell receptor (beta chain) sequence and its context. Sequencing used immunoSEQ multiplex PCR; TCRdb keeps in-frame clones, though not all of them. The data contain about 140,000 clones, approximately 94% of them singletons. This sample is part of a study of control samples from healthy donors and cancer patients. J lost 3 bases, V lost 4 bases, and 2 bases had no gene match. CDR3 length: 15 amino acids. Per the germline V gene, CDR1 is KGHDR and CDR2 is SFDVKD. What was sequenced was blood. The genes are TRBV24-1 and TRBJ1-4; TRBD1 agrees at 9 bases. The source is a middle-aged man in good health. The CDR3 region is CATSEGTGPNEKLFF. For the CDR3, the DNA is TGTGCCACCAGTGAGGGGACAGGGCCTAATGAAAAACTGTTTTTT.